This T cell receptor beta chain was profiled in a study of T cell repertoires in cytomegalovirus infection (dated by TCRdb to between 2018 and 2020). Some background on the complete study: The HLA type of each donor mattered for the analysis, because public TCR beta signatures pointed to carriage of CMV infection along with the matching HLA type. What the work shows at the level of the full study, not this receptor alone: In the ex vivo response, HLA-C-restricted CMV-specific TCR beta clonotypes were dominant, and in two of eight donors the single most frequent clonotype came from this HLA-C-restricted group. In both this cohort and an independent cohort of 352 donors, the cumulative frequency of public TCR beta family members distinguished carriers of CMV infection plus the relevant HLA type.

The table lists this clonotype with many counts. It lacks a known antigen. Base qualities are not provided; no much larger clone lies one nucleotide away. Sequencing was carried out with an Illumina HiSeq 1500. TCRdb reworked the public reads: Q25 trimming with fastp, MiXCR clone assembly, productive beta chains retained. Rows with a matching CDR3 protein are joined into one entry that keeps the most common DNA and genes. This sample lists some 320,000 distinct CDR3 sequences; 9% to 9.5% were detected once. Of the sample, approximately 4.7% is held by the ten largest clones. The CDR3 measures 15 amino acids from cysteine to phenylalanine. This entry keeps only the CDR3 DNA: 45 bases, framed from base 1. Germline trimming amounts to 2 bases on V and 4 bases on J, with 7 as the count of junction bases outside the gene matches. In the germline V gene (reference sequence), CDR1 corresponds to SGHNT and CDR2 to YYREEE.

The clonotype was recovered from a human donor in good health (CMV status not recorded). Some clones in this sample may be carry-over from other donors' samples. The sequencing input was PBMCs. Rearrangement joined TRBV5-4 to TRBJ2-5; TRBD2 aligns with 8 central bases. CDR3 region: CASSFLAGGGETQYF. Read as DNA, the sequence is TGTGCCAGCAGCTTCCTCGCGGGGGGAGGAGAGACCCAGTACTTC. Outside the CDR3, residues come from the reference TRBV5-4 and TRBJ2-5 proteins, so the full variable domain is: ETGVTQSPTHLIKTRGQQVTLRCSSQSGHNTVSWYQQALGQGPQFIFQYYREEENGRGNFPPRFSGLQFPNYSSELNVNALELDDSALYLCASSFLAGGGETQYFGPGTRLLVL.